This T cell receptor (beta chain) was captured by sequencing in a study of regulatory T cells in long-lasting Graves disease. Turning to the study itself: Freshly diagnosed Graves' patients had used antithyroid drugs for under 3 months.

Germline-derived CDR1 and CDR2 are KGHSH and LQKENI. The CDR3 is made up of 11 amino acids. V shed 2 bases and J shed 7 bases, with 5 bases lying between them. The time point denotes: newly diagnosed GD, antithyroid drugs for less than 3 months. Extracted PBMC RNA gave rise to the TCR library. The EDTA tubes were filled with 8 to 9.5 milliliters of drawn peripheral blood. In this sample, this clonotype turned up many times. Its cognate antigen is unknown. Researchers made TCR beta libraries by using iRepertoire HTBI primers and running Arm-PCR on CDR3 regions. MiXCR, applied by TCRdb to the multiplex PCR reads, yields one record per CDR3 protein. Of roughly 430,000 distinct CDR3 sequences in the sample, over 15% are singletons; the top ten hold around 11%. Points from the study as a whole: Favored gene segments in persistent disease were TRBV28, TRBJ1-2 and TRBJ2-5.

These data were also filed under a second study, of T cells in Graves' hyperthyroidism and ophthalmopathy. As reported in that work: Newly diagnosed patients aged 18 to 65 had hyperthyroidism of under 2 months' duration.

Source: peripheral blood mononuclear cells (PBMCs), taken at new diagnosis, from a patient treated with antithyroid drugs. This chain uses TRBV18 with TRBJ1-1, with D uncertain. The clonotype was recovered from a woman aged 25-40 years with Graves disease. CDR3: CASSPMDEAFF. CDR3 nucleotides: TGTGCCAGCTCACCAATGGATGAAGCTTTCTTT. Supplemented by reference TRBV18 and TRBJ1-1, the full variable domain reads NAGVMQNPRHLVRRRGQEARLRCSPMKGHSHVYWYRQLPEEGLKFMVYLQKENIIDESGMPKERFSAEFPKEGPSILRIQQVVRGDSAAYFCASSPMDEAFFGQGTRLTVV.